This paragraph reports one TCR beta chain. Its specificity is not known. The data were taken from a study of cytomegalovirus exposure and HLA in healthy donors. Amplification used 60 Vbeta primers and 13 Jbeta primers. Profiling relied on immunoSEQ multiplex PCR, and the TCRdb table lists in-frame clones only, not all of them. This table holds approximately 240,000 clones, almost 85% found once. V dropped 6 bases and J dropped 1; count of bases not matched to a gene: 6. Germline lookup yields CDR1 MNHEY and CDR2 SVGAGI. The CDR3 extends over 15 amino acids. The study, taken as a whole, reports: Per a prior analysis, the majority of TCR beta V segments were productive roughly 87% or roughly 30% of the time.

Sequencing input: PBMCs. The TCR was taken from a woman in her thirties or forties in good health and CMV-seronegative. The rearrangement uses TRBV6-5 and TRBJ2-1; 7 nucleotides line up with TRBD1. CDR3 nucleotides: TGTGCCAGCAGAAACCACAGGGGTTCCTACAATGAGCAGTTCTTC. Amino acid sequence: CASRNHRGSYNEQFF.